This T cell receptor (beta chain) was captured in a study of vaccination and CD4 T cells after COVID-19. At the level of the study: Investigators drew the post-COVID samples a median roughly 99 days after diagnosis, with a range of 35 to 161. Typically, post-vaccine samples were obtained a median about 79 days after dose two, within a range of 14 to 241. Study-level results: Only post-vaccination samples contained a median approximately 85% of the reactive clones in convalescent patients.

Time point specified: late sampling 161 to 241 days after vaccination in a few convalescent patients. There were positive PCR dates ranging from March to December 2020, all predating US Alpha, Beta and Delta variants. V lost 6 bases, J lost 6 bases, and 18 bases stayed unmatched. The CDR3 has 18 residues. Germline V lookup: CDR1 MDHEN, CDR2 SYDVKM. Details on this clonotype: Antigen specificity is unknown.

From the PCR reads, TCRdb called clonotypes with MiXCR, one entry per CDR3 protein. The sample comprises about 30,000 distinct CDR3 sequences, 49% of which are singletons, and 5% to 7.5% rests with the top ten. The starting material was CD4+ T cells from blood, obtained about 7 months after SARS-CoV-2 vaccination. This sequence joins TRBV28 and TRBJ2-2; 8 nucleotides match TRBD2. The TCR sequence derives from a human donor who had recovered from COVID-19. CDR3 amino acids: CASRGSGLGRLGAGELFF. The DNA for the CDR3 is TGTGCCAGCAGGGGGTCGGGACTAGGGAGGCTAGGCGCCGGGGAGCTGTTTTTT.